These 13 T cell receptor beta chains came from one sample sequenced in a study of CD4 T cells in relation to SARS-CoV-2 and coronaviruses. No cognate antigen is known for these TCRs. Using immunoSEQ multiplex PCR, the repertoire was profiled, and TCRdb retains in-frame clones only, with some absent. The sample has approximately 30,000 clones, about 70% seen once. The unexposed donors gave CD4+ T cells in about 2011-2018, prior to COVID-19. Isolation of CD4+ T cells took place after around 11 days in culture. The material sequenced was CD4+ T cells from PBMCs, cultured in vitro. Receptor source: a human donor in good health.

The V call is TRBV4-1, the J call TRBJ2-1; 9 nucleotides line up with TRBD2. V lost 5 bases to trimming and J lost 4 bases; unmatched junction nucleotides: 3. The CDR3 is 14 residues long. The germline CDR1 and CDR2 sequences are MGHRA and YSYEKL. The CDR3 region is CASSVSGGYNEQFF. CDR3 sequence (DNA): TGCGCCAGCAGCGTAAGCGGGGGGTACAATGAGCAGTTCTTC.

This chain uses TRBV19 with TRBJ2-7; the D is unclear. This CDR3 has 13 amino acids. From germline, CDR1 is LNHDA and CDR2 SQIVND (reference sequence). V lost 3 bases and J lost 2, with 8 bases in between. The CDR3 spells CASSIDRTYEQYF. DNA for the CDR3: TGTGCCAGTAGTATTGACCGTACCTACGAGCAGTACTTC. The complete variable domain, with remaining parts taken from reference TRBV19 and TRBJ2-7, reads DGGITQSPKYLFRKEGQNVTLSCEQNLNHDAMYWYRQDPGQGLRLIYYSQIVNDFQKGDIAEGYSVSREKKESFPLTVTSAQKNPTAFYLCASSIDRTYEQYFGPGTRLTVT.

The chain joins TRBV7-2 to TRBJ2-1, with no clear D. Germline CDR1 and CDR2: SGHTA and FQGNSA. Trimming pared 2 bases from V and 5 bases from J, leaving 13 bases between. CDR3 length: 15 residues. The CDR3 DNA sequence: TGTGCCAGCAGCTTATTCCTTCCGTTGGACAATGAGCAGTTCTTC. Residues: CASSLFLPLDNEQFF.

J is TRBJ1-3 and V is TRBV4-1, with TRBD1 identical over 10 bases. Germline-derived CDR1 and CDR2 are MGHRA and YSYEKL. V lost 3 bases and J lost 2; bases outside the gene matches: 4. CDR3 length equals 16 residues. The CDR3 nucleotides read TGCGCCAGCAGCCAGCCTGGGACAGGGGCTGGAAACACCATATATTTT. Translation: CASSQPGTGAGNTIYF.

This chain joins TRBV7-2 and TRBJ2-1; D call uncertain. V gave up 0 bases and J gave up 7 bases, with 7 bases separating them. CDR3 length: 13 residues. Per the germline V gene, CDR1 is SGHTA and CDR2 is FQGNSA. This CDR3 is CASSLASLNEQFF. The CDR3 DNA follows: TGTGCCAGCAGCTTAGCTTCCTTGAATGAGCAGTTCTTC.

The chain links TRBV30 to TRBJ1-4; D not certain. The CDR3 spans 14 residues. Deletions cut 3 bases from V and 1 base from J, with 9 bases between. Germline CDR1 reads GTSNPN; CDR2 reads SVGIG (reference sequence). The DNA for the CDR3 is TGTGCCTGGAGCTCCGGGCAAACTAATGAAAAACTGTTTTTT. Encoded protein: CAWSSGQTNEKLFF. Using reference TRBV30 and TRBJ1-4 for the parts outside the CDR3, the full variable domain is SQTIHQWPATLVQPVGSPLSLECTVEGTSNPNLYWYRQAAGRGLQLLFYSVGIGQISSEVPQNLSASRPQDRQFILSSKKLLLSDSGFYLCAWSSGQTNEKLFFGSGTQLSVL.

This clone was detected only a few times. The J gene is TRBJ1-1, the V gene TRBV30, with D unresolved. V was shortened by 2 bases and J by 7 bases, with 20 bases between the two germline ends. Germline V gives CDR1 GTSNPN, CDR2 SVGIG (reference sequence). The CDR3 is 15 residues long. CDR3 in DNA: TGTGCCTGGAGTTTTAACTTGGGTTACCAAGTTGAAGCTTTCTTT. Encoded protein: CAWSFNLGYQVEAFF.

This clone was seen more than once but under ten times. The chain recombines TRBV6-2 or TRBV6-3 with TRBJ2-7; 13 nucleotides match TRBD2. Unmatched junction bases numbered 3, after V lost 2 bases and J lost 2 bases. This CDR3 contains 16 residues. Germline V gene sequence: CDR1 MNHEY, CDR2 SVGEGT. In DNA, the CDR3 is TGTGCCAGCAGTTACGGAGGGACTAGCGGGGCCTACGAGCAGTACTTC. It specifies CASSYGGTSGAYEQYF.

The V and J genes are TRBV20-1 and TRBJ2-3, with TRBD2 matching over 10 bases. J lost 3 bases, V lost 3 bases, and 6 bases had no gene match. Germline-derived CDR1 and CDR2 are DFQATT and SNEGSKA (reference sequence). There are 15 residues in the CDR3. The CDR3 protein is CSASFSGGNTDTQYF. CDR3 sequence (DNA): TGCAGTGCTAGTTTTAGCGGGGGGAATACAGATACGCAGTATTTT.

The chain links TRBV5-1 to TRBJ2-5; 10 bases line up with TRBD2. The germline V gene encodes CDR1 SGHRS and CDR2 YFSETQ. The V segment lost 4 bases and the J segment 1 base; nucleotides outside the gene matches: 7. The CDR3 is 16 residues long. The CDR3 DNA is TGCGCCAGCAGCGTAAAACTAGCGGGGATCCAAGAGACCCAGTACTTC. Translated, it gives CASSVKLAGIQETQYF.

This clone was seen a handful of times. The chain has TRBV19 and TRBJ1-1, with D unclear. Germline CDR1 reads LNHDA; CDR2 reads SQIVND (reference sequence). The length of the CDR3 is 13 residues. V was pared by 4 bases and J by 3 bases, with 9 bases between. The CDR3 DNA is TGTGCCAGTAGTAGAGGAGGGTACACTGAAGCTTTCTTT. As protein: CASSRGGYTEAFF.

The chain employs TRBV5-5 and TRBJ2-5; TRBD2 might be the D (6 bases). CDR3 length: 15 amino acids. Germline loops: CDR1 SGHKS, CDR2 YYEKEE (reference sequence). Trimming stripped 4 bases from V and 5 bases from J, with 18 bases between. The CDR3 region has the DNA TGTGCCAGCAGCCCAACGCCCTCCAGCGGGGAGACCCAGTACTTC. It codes for CASSPTPSSGETQYF.

This clone was detected a few times. The rearrangement links TRBV6-5 to TRBJ1-6, with 7 positions matching TRBD1. The germline gives CDR1 MNHEY, CDR2 SVGAGI. This CDR3 region has 14 residues. V lost 4 bases to trimming and J lost 9 bases; unmatched junction nucleotides: 6. Here the CDR3 reads CASSSTRGSSPLHF. The CDR3 DNA is TGTGCCAGCAGTTCCACCAGGGGGAGTTCACCCCTCCACTTT.